The source of this T cell receptor (beta chain) is a study of blood T cell repertoires in COVID-19. Study-wide background: COVID-19 samples, acute and convalescent, were from the United States, Italy and Spain.

Original handling: Cell counts per sample came from amplifying reference gene primers. The method was immunoSEQ multiplex PCR; TCRdb's version includes in-frame clones alone and lacks a portion of them. V and J calls and clone size are given by that table; D and trimming were obtained from the DNA. Seen here are roughly 380,000 clones, about 88% observed once, and the top ten hold about 1.6%. The Seattle site enrolled patients during active infection and followed them longitudinally. Trimming removed 4 bases at V and 14 bases at J, with 24 bases between. The length of the CDR3 is 16 residues. CDR1 and CDR2 (germline): LGHNA, YNFKEQ.

The V gene is TRBV4-2, the J gene TRBJ1-6; TRBD1 is a possible D gene (5 bases). The material sequenced was peripheral blood. This clonotype was obtained from a woman in her forties with COVID-19, enrolled during active disease. This chain's CDR3 is CASSRLMAGPGSALHF. The CDR3 nucleotides read TGTGCCAGCAGCCGCTTGATGGCAGGGCCCGGGTCGGCCCTCCACTTT.